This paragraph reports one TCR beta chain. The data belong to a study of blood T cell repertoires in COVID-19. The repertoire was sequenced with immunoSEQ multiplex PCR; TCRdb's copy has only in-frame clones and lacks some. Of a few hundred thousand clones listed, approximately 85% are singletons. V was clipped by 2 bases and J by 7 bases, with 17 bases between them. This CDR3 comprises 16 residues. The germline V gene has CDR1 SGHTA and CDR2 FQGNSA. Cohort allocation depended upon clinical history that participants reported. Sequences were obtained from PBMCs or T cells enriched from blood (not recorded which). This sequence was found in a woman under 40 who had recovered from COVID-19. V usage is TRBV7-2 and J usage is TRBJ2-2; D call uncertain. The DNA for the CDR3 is TGTGCCAGCAGCTTAACCGCCGGCAGGCGTAGCGGGGAGCTGTTTTTT. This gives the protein CASSLTAGRRSGELFF.